This TCR beta chain is drawn from a study of Graves' ophthalmopathy and Graves' hyperthyroidism. Study details: No treatment had been given when peripheral blood was collected at initial diagnosis.

V lost 8 bases to trimming and J lost 9 bases, with 4 bases between them. The germline gives CDR1 SEHNR, CDR2 FQNEAQ (reference sequence). This CDR3 comprises 9 residues. Transcripts of RNA were the source for amplifying TCR beta CDR3 regions. First-round RT-PCR relied on HTBI primers, and a second-round multiplex PCR came next. TCRdb called the multiplex PCR reads again in MiXCR, with one record for every CDR3 protein. The sample has about 740,000 distinct CDR3 sequences; roughly 41% are singletons. The authors diagnosed from clinical symptoms, serum thyroxine, TRAb, thyroid ultrasound and orbital computed tomography.

This chain uses TRBV7-9 with TRBJ2-2; D is uncertain. The sequenced material came from peripheral blood. The receptor was derived from an adult man with Graves' ophthalmopathy. The CDR3 sequence is CASARELFF. For the CDR3, the DNA is TGTGCCAGCGCGCGGGAGCTGTTTTTT.